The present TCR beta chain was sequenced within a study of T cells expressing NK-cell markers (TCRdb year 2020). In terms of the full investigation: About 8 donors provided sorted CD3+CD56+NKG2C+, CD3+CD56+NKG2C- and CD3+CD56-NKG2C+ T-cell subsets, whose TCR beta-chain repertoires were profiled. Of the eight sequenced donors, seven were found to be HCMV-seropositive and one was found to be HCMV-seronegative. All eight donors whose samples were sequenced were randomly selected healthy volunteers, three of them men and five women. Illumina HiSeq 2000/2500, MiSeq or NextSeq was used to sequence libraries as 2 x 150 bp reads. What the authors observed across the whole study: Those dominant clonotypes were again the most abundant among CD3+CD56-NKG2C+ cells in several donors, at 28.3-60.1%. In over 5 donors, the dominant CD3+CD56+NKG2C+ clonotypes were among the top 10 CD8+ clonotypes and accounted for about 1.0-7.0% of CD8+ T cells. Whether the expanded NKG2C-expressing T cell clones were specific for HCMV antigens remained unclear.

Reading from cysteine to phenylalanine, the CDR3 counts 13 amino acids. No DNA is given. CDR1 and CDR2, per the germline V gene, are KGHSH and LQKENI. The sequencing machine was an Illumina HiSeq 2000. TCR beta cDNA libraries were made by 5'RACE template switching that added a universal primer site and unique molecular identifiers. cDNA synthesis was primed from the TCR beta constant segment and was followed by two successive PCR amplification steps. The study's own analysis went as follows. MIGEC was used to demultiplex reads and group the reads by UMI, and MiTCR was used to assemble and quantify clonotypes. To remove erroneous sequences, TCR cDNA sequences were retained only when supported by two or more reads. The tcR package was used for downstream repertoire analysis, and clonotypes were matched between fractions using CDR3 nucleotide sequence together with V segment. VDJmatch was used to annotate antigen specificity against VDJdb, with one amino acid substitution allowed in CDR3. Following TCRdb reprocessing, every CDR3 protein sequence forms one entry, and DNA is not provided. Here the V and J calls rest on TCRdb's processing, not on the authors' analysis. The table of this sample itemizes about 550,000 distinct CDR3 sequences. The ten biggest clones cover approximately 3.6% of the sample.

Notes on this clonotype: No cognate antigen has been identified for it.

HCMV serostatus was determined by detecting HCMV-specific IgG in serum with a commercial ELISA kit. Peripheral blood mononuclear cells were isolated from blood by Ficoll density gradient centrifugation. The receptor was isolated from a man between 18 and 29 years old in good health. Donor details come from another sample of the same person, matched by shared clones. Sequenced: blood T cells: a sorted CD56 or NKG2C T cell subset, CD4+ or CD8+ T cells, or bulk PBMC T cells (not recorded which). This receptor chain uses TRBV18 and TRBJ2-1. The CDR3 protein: CASSPTGLGEQFF.